This record covers a single T cell receptor (beta chain). What it recognizes is unknown. The data belong to a study of identical twins. cDNA molecules carried unique molecular identifiers, and template switching added a universal primer site. Each CDR3 protein gets one entry after TCRdb re-called the 5' RACE reads with MiXCR. The table has 300,000 or so distinct CDR3 sequences, roughly 8.6% seen once; the top ten hold 6% to 8.5%. General study results and limits: Cross-sectional statistics, not tracking of the same donors, supported the conclusions. Reduced insertions were recorded for abundant cord blood beta clonotypes, with no such pattern in memory repertoires.

The CDR3 sequence is 9 residues long. V lost 4 bases, J lost 5 bases, and 3 bases lay in between. Germline V gives CDR1 DFQATT, CDR2 SNEGSKA (reference sequence). These data also featured in a second study, about yellow fever vaccine responses in identical twins.

Sequenced sample: CD8+ T cells sorted from blood. The chain carries TRBV20-1 and TRBJ2-7; no reliable D call. The receptor comes from a woman between 18 and 29 years old in good health. The CDR3 coding sequence is TGCAGTGCTACTCACGAGCAGTACTTC. It yields the protein CSATHEQYF.